This passage covers 21 T cell receptor beta chains from one sample sequenced in a study of blood T cell repertoires in COVID-19. Measured with immunoSEQ multiplex PCR; TCRdb has only the in-frame clones, and not every one. The data contain around 260,000 clones, about 87% of them singletons. The sequencing input was peripheral blood. These receptors came from a woman in her fifties or sixties with COVID-19, enrolled during active disease.

This sequence joins TRBV11-3 and TRBJ2-2, with D possibly matching TRBD1 (5 bases). The CDR3 extends over 14 amino acids. The V end was cut by 9 bases, the J end by 4 bases, with 15 bases between. CDR1 and CDR2 from the germline V gene are SGHNT and YENEEA. CDR3 nucleotides: TGTGCCAGTGCTCCCAGGGCCGGCACCGGGGAGCTGTTTTTT. This sequence encodes CASAPRAGTGELFF.

The chain recombines TRBV19 with TRBJ2-7; D perhaps matches TRBD2 (6 bases). Germline V gene sequence: CDR1 LNHDA, CDR2 SQIVND (reference sequence). The ends were cut back, 1 base at V and 2 bases at J, with 6 bases in the middle. The CDR3 runs 13 residues. CDR3 DNA sequence: TGTGCCAGTAGTATAGCGGGAGCCTACGAGCAGTACTTC. Residues: CASSIAGAYEQYF.

The chain combines TRBV6-5 with TRBJ2-2, with D possibly being TRBD2 (7 bases). CDR3 size: 12 residues. Trimming removed 6 bases at V and 6 bases at J, with 8 bases between. The germline V gene has CDR1 MNHEY and CDR2 SVGAGI. CDR3 nucleotides: TGTGCCAGCAGGGGGGGGCCCGGGGAGCTGTTTTTT. Residues: CASRGGPGELFF.

The chain uses TRBV10-3 and TRBJ1-5; D is perhaps TRBD1 (5 bases). Trimming removed 4 bases from V and 5 bases from J, with 12 bases in between. CDR1 is ENHRY and CDR2 is SYGVKD in the germline V gene. The CDR3 covers 14 residues. CDR3 residues: CAISADRAYQPQHF. In nucleotides, the CDR3 is TGTGCCATCAGTGCTGACAGAGCCTATCAGCCCCAGCATTTT.

The chain uses TRBV2 and TRBJ1-2; D not resolved. CDR3 length: 12 residues. The germline V gene has CDR1 SNHLY and CDR2 FYNNEI. Trimming left V 4 bases short and J 8 bases short, with 11 bases between. In nucleotides, the CDR3 is TGTGCCAGCAGTGTAACGGACTCGGGCTACACCTTC. Translating gives CASSVTDSGYTF.

This rearrangement joins TRBV6-5 to TRBJ1-2; 8 bases are a match to TRBD1. Germline assignment: CDR1 MNHEY and CDR2 SVGAGI. V shed 7 bases, J shed 7 bases, and the junction held 8 bases outside the gene matches. This CDR3 comprises 13 residues. The CDR3 nucleotides are TGTGCCAGCACAGGCAGGGGGCATTCTGGCTACACCTTC. This encodes CASTGRGHSGYTF.

The chain couples TRBV6-1 to TRBJ2-1; D may be TRBD2 (6 bases). The CDR3 covers 13 residues. Germline CDR1 and CDR2: MNHNS and SASEGT. Trimming took 3 bases from V and 9 from J, leaving 12 bases between them. The DNA for the CDR3 is TGTGCCAGCAGTGAGGAGGGGCACGGTGAGCAGTTCTTC. Protein: CASSEEGHGEQFF.

This clone was observed a handful of times. The rearrangement joins TRBV7-9 to TRBJ1-2; TRBD1 matches 12 bases. J gave up 4 bases and V 8 bases, and 2 bases lay outside the gene matches. Per the germline V gene, CDR1 is SEHNR and CDR2 is FQNEAQ (reference sequence). CDR3 length: 13 residues. The CDR3 here is CASGTGGGYGYTF. CDR3 nucleotide sequence: TGTGCCAGCGGGACAGGGGGCGGCTATGGCTACACCTTC.

The V call is TRBV4-3, the J call TRBJ2-2; 10 nucleotides line up with TRBD2. Germline values: CDR1 LGHNA, CDR2 YSLEER. With V trimmed by 0 bases and J by 6 bases, 10 bases remained unmatched. The CDR3 runs 18 residues. CDR3 loop: CASSQDLWASGRSGELFF. DNA of the CDR3: TGCGCCAGCAGCCAAGATCTATGGGCTAGCGGGAGATCCGGGGAGCTGTTTTTT.

The rearrangement uses TRBV5-3 and TRBJ1-3, with 8 positions matching TRBD1. TRBV5-3 belongs to the ORF category, with a function that is uncertain. The V gene end was trimmed by 4 bases and the J gene end by 1 base; junction bases not matched to a gene: 4. The CDR3 has 15 amino acids. CDR3 nucleotide sequence: TGTGCCAGAAGCACCCGGACAGGGTCTGGAAACACCATATATTTT. This gives the protein CARSTRTGSGNTIYF.

This rearrangement joins TRBV7-8 to TRBJ1-2; 8 bases match TRBD1. The junction had 4 bases not matched to a gene; V was cut back by 0 bases and J by 7 bases. CDR3 length: 14 amino acids. Germline V gene lookup returns CDR1 SGHVS and CDR2 FQNEAQ. CDR3 region: CASSLADDRGGYTF. The CDR3 region has the DNA TGTGCCAGCAGCTTAGCAGACGACAGGGGTGGCTACACCTTC.

The V gene is TRBV7-3, the J gene TRBJ1-2, with D uncertain. The CDR3 totals 14 residues. Germline-derived CDR1 and CDR2 are SGHTA and FQGTGA. V lost 5 bases, J lost 3 bases, and 13 bases lay in between. The CDR3 loop is CASSAQLFDYGYTF. DNA of the CDR3: TGTGCCAGCAGCGCGCAATTATTTGACTATGGCTACACCTTC.

In this sample, this clone turned up a few times. J is TRBJ2-2 and V is TRBV6-2 or TRBV6-3; 11 nucleotides match TRBD2. After removal of 5 bases from V and 6 bases from J, the junction contained 5 bases not matched to a gene. CDR1 and CDR2 from the germline V gene are MNHEY and SVGEGT. This CDR3 is 15 amino acids long. The CDR3 here is CASSLSGRGSGELFF. The CDR3 nucleotides are TGTGCCAGCAGTCTTAGCGGGAGGGGGTCCGGGGAGCTGTTTTTT.

The sample holds one count of this clone. V is TRBV2 and J is TRBJ2-3; 8 nucleotides agree with TRBD2. The CDR3 runs 16 residues. V gave up 1 base and J gave up 6 bases; unmatched junction bases: 9. Germline V gives CDR1 SNHLY, CDR2 FYNNEI. The CDR3 nucleotides read TGTGCCAGCAGTGAAGGAGCGGGGGTGGGCCTCGATACGCAGTATTTT. Translation: CASSEGAGVGLDTQYF.

The J gene is TRBJ1-1, the V gene TRBV6-2 or TRBV6-3; TRBD1 might be the D (6 bases). Germline-derived CDR1 and CDR2 are MNHEY and SVGEGT. Trimming took 0 bases from V and 10 from J, leaving 21 bases between them. The CDR3 sequence is 16 residues long. The CDR3: CASSYSSRAGAGRAFF. In DNA, the CDR3 is TGTGCCAGCAGTTACTCGAGCCGTGCAGGGGCGGGCAGAGCTTTCTTT.

The CDR3 here is CASSLRAGGGEKLFF. The DNA for the CDR3 is TGTGCCAGCAGCTTGCGTGCGGGGGGTGGTGAAAAACTGTTTTTT. This sequence joins TRBV5-6 and TRBJ1-4, with a possible D match to TRBD1 (5 bases). V was pared by 1 base and J by 7 bases, with 14 bases between. CDR3 length: 15 amino acids. From germline, CDR1 is SGHDT and CDR2 YYEEEE.

The chain recombines TRBV19 with TRBJ1-1; 10 bases match TRBD1. Germline V CDR1 and CDR2: LNHDA, SQIVND (reference sequence). V was clipped by 5 bases and J by 1 base; unmatched bases: 10. This CDR3 contains 17 residues. CDR3 in DNA: TGTGCCAGTAGTGTGCTGACAGGGGGCGCAGGGAACACTGAAGCTTTCTTT. Protein: CASSVLTGGAGNTEAFF.

This clone was picked up one time. This rearrangement joins TRBV7-9 to TRBJ1-5, with TRBD1 matching over 7 bases. This CDR3 contains 16 residues. CDR1 is SEHNR and CDR2 is FQNEAQ in the germline V gene (reference sequence). The junction had 5 bases not matched to a gene; V was cut back by 0 bases and J by 3 bases. The CDR3 sequence is CASSLAGDSYNQPQHF. CDR3 sequence (DNA): TGTGCCAGCAGCTTAGCTGGGGACAGCTACAATCAGCCCCAGCATTTT.

The rearrangement uses TRBV7-2 and TRBJ2-2; a possible D gene is TRBD1 (5 bases). The CDR3 is made up of 17 amino acids. Germline V lookup: CDR1 SGHTA, CDR2 FQGNSA. Trimming took off 5 bases at V and 1 base at J, with 17 bases between the two ends. CDR3 sequence reads: CASSLRMGRKNTGELFF. As DNA, the CDR3 is TGTGCCAGCAGCCTACGGATGGGGCGGAAGAACACCGGGGAGCTGTTTTTT.

This chain uses TRBV19 with TRBJ2-1; TRBD1 matches 7 bases. Germline V gives CDR1 LNHDA, CDR2 SQIVND (reference sequence). This CDR3 spans 14 amino acids. After removal of 1 base from V and 8 bases from J, the junction contained 5 bases not matched to a gene. For the CDR3, the DNA is TGTGCCAGTAGTATAGCAGGGGGTGGGGATGAGCAGTTCTTC. This gives the protein CASSIAGGGDEQFF.

This clone showed up just once. CDR3 sequence reads: CASSHAADYEQYF. CDR3 coding DNA: TGTGCCAGCAGCCATGCAGCGGACTACGAGCAGTACTTC. The chain combines TRBV28 with TRBJ2-7; D might be TRBD2 (5 bases). Germline lookup yields CDR1 MDHEN and CDR2 SYDVKM. This CDR3 is built from 13 residues. V lost 6 bases and J lost 3, with 12 bases in between.